The 27 T cell receptor beta chains in this list originate from one sample, sequenced in a study of blood T cell repertoires in COVID-19. Here immunoSEQ multiplex PCR was the method, and the copy in TCRdb shows in-frame clones only, minus some. There are hundreds of thousands of clones in the sample; approximately 90% occur only once, and just over 2.5% lies in the top ten. What was sequenced was PBMCs or T cells enriched from blood (not recorded which). These receptors originate from a woman aged 25 to 45 with acute COVID-19.

The sample holds one count of this clone. The chain employs TRBV19 and TRBJ1-6; possibly TRBD1 for D (6 bases). Germline CDR1 reads LNHDA; CDR2 reads SQIVND (reference sequence). The CDR3 is 15 amino acids. V lost 6 bases and J 0 bases, leaving 9 bases between the germline ends. The CDR3: CASREDSSYNSPLHF. CDR3 sequence (DNA): TGTGCCAGTAGAGAGGACAGCTCCTATAATTCACCCCTCCACTTT.

Comment on this clone: Other DNA sequences from this sample encode an identical CDR3 as well. The rearrangement joins TRBV6-5 to TRBJ1-6, with 7 bases that match TRBD1. Germline-derived CDR1 and CDR2 are MNHEY and SVGAGI. The V and J ends lost 6 bases and 6 bases, in that order; junction bases with no gene match: 2. CDR3 length equals 13 residues. CDR3 region: CASSRQGNSPLHF. CDR3 coding DNA: TGTGCCAGCAGCAGACAGGGTAATTCACCCCTCCACTTT.

The rearrangement joins TRBV20-1 to TRBJ2-5, with D possibly being TRBD2 (5 bases). Between the trimmed V and J ends, which lost 4 bases and 2 bases, there was a span of 5 bases. From germline, CDR1 is DFQATT and CDR2 SNEGSKA (reference sequence). The CDR3 extends over 11 amino acids. The CDR3 DNA reads as TGCAGTGCTAAGCGGCAAGAGACCCAGTACTTC. Translating it yields CSAKRQETQYF.

V gene TRBV5-1 combines with J gene TRBJ1-1; 8 nucleotides agree with TRBD1. Germline lookup yields CDR1 SGHRS and CDR2 YFSETQ. The V gene end was trimmed by 0 bases and the J gene end by 11 bases; junction bases not matched to a gene: 9. There are 14 residues in the CDR3. The CDR3 DNA follows: TGCGCCAGCAGCTTGGGTTCGCGGACAGGGTGGGCTTTCTTT. It specifies CASSLGSRTGWAFF.

J is TRBJ2-3 and V is TRBV5-1, with 9 bases matching TRBD2. CDR3 size: 16 residues. J gave up 1 base and V 4 bases, and 7 bases lay outside the gene matches. Germline lookup yields CDR1 SGHRS and CDR2 YFSETQ. In DNA, the CDR3 is TGCGCCAGCAGCGAGACTTTAGCGGGGGGCACAGATACGCAGTATTTT. Its translation: CASSETLAGGTDTQYF.

CDR3 coding DNA: TGCGCCAGCAGCCCTTATTTGACAGGGCCAAACAATCAGCCCCAGCATTTT. Translation gives CASSPYLTGPNNQPQHF. The chain has TRBV4-1 and TRBJ1-5, with 7 positions matching TRBD1. The CDR3 contains 17 residues. V shed 4 bases, J shed 3 bases, and the junction held 12 bases outside the gene matches. CDR1 is MGHRA, CDR2 YSYEKL, per germline.

CDR3 bases: TGCGCCAGCAGCTTGGACGGAGTTTATCAGCCCCAGCATTTT. The encoded protein is CASSLDGVYQPQHF. The genes are TRBV5-1 and TRBJ1-5; D not resolved. Germline V gene lookup returns CDR1 SGHRS and CDR2 YFSETQ. The ends were cut back, 0 bases at V and 5 bases at J, with 9 bases in the middle. CDR3 length: 14 amino acids.

This sequence joins TRBV18 and TRBJ1-5; 11 nucleotides match TRBD1. Germline CDR1 is KGHSH and CDR2 is LQKENI. V was pared by 3 bases and J by 5 bases, with 3 bases of the junction left unmatched. The CDR3 is 15 residues long. The CDR3 coding sequence is TGTGCCAGCTCACCGGACAGGGGGCGAGATCAGCCCCAGCATTTT. Its protein is CASSPDRGRDQPQHF.

Concerning this clone itself: Other nucleotide sequences in the sample specify the same CDR3. The rearrangement links TRBV27 to TRBJ1-1; D might be TRBD1 (5 bases). CDR1 and CDR2 from the germline V gene are MNHEY and SMNVEV (reference sequence). The germline V and J ends were trimmed by 3 bases and 4 bases, with 9 bases remaining between them. The CDR3 has 13 amino acids. CDR3 protein: CASSFGAGTEAFF. The DNA for the CDR3 is TGTGCCAGCAGTTTTGGGGCAGGCACTGAAGCTTTCTTT.

The chain has TRBV12-3 or TRBV12-4 and TRBJ1-1; D is possibly TRBD1 (5 bases). V was clipped by 6 bases and J by 0 bases, with 8 bases between them. This CDR3 spans 13 amino acids. The CDR3: CASSRVMNTEAFF. CDR3 nucleotide sequence: TGTGCCAGCAGCAGGGTCATGAACACTGAAGCTTTCTTT.

The rearrangement links TRBV19 to TRBJ1-1; possible D gene TRBD1, 5 bases. The CDR3 has 12 residues. The V end lost 10 bases, the J end lost 6 bases, and 15 bases lay between the germline ends. In germline, CDR1 is LNHDA, CDR2 SQIVND (reference sequence). The CDR3 DNA reads TGTGCCACGAAGGGGCTTCCCCCTGAAGCTTTCTTT. This sequence encodes CATKGLPPEAFF.

V gene TRBV19 combines with J gene TRBJ2-2; 7 bases align to TRBD1. Trimming cost V 5 bases and J 0 bases; bases outside gene matches: 12. Germline lookup yields CDR1 LNHDA and CDR2 SQIVND (reference sequence). The CDR3 spans 18 residues. Here the CDR3 reads CASSPRTGSYSNTGELFF. As DNA, the CDR3 is TGTGCCAGTAGTCCCCGGACAGGATCCTACTCGAACACCGGGGAGCTGTTTTTT.

This chain joins TRBV19 and TRBJ1-5; TRBD1 is a possible D gene (5 bases). Germline-derived CDR1 and CDR2 are LNHDA and SQIVND (reference sequence). This CDR3 region has 16 residues. V was pared by 7 bases and J by 3 bases, with 19 bases between. CDR3 sequence (DNA): TGTGCCAGTAAATTTCTAGGGGAGGGTCCCAATCAGCCCCAGCATTTT. Its protein product is CASKFLGEGPNQPQHF.

This chain links TRBV6-5 with TRBJ1-5, with TRBD1 as a possible D gene (5 bases). Germline V gene sequence: CDR1 MNHEY, CDR2 SVGAGI. The CDR3 sequence is 11 residues long. Trimming stripped 6 bases from V and 11 bases from J, with 11 bases between. The CDR3 DNA follows: TGTGCCAGCAGAGAGGGGAGGGCCCAGCATTTT. This translates into CASREGRAQHF.

This clone appeared once. The CDR3 sequence: CASSFSMDSNQPQHF. CDR3 DNA: TGTGCCAGCAGTTTTAGCATGGATAGCAATCAGCCCCAGCATTTT. This chain connects TRBV28 to TRBJ1-5; no reliable D call. Germline V gene data show CDR1 as MDHEN and CDR2 as SYDVKM. V was clipped by 3 bases and J by 0 bases, with 9 bases between them. CDR3 length: 15 residues.

This chain links TRBV10-1 with TRBJ2-5; D possibly corresponds to TRBD1 (6 bases). V was shortened by 3 bases and J by 3 bases, with 8 bases between the two germline ends. Germline CDR1 is WNHNN and CDR2 is SYGVQD (reference sequence). The CDR3 consists of 13 residues. Here the CDR3 reads CASSEGGKETQYF. Here the CDR3 DNA reads TGCGCCAGCAGTGAAGGGGGTAAAGAGACCCAGTACTTC.

The chain couples TRBV5-1 to TRBJ1-2, with D possibly TRBD1 on 5 matching bases. This CDR3 region has 14 residues. V lost 0 bases to trimming and J lost 6 bases, with 12 bases between them. CDR1 is SGHRS, CDR2 YFSETQ, per germline. CDR3 protein: CASSLGGRANGYTF. CDR3 coding DNA: TGCGCCAGCAGCTTGGGGGGCAGGGCAAATGGCTACACCTTC.

As to this clone: Other DNA variants within this sample encode the same CDR3. The V and J genes are TRBV12-5 and TRBJ1-2, with 8 bases that match TRBD1. After removal of 6 bases from V and 4 bases from J, the junction contained 4 bases not matched to a gene. Per germline, CDR1 LGHNT and CDR2 FRNRAP. CDR3 size: 13 residues. The CDR3 protein is CASGGTGGYGYTF. The CDR3 coding sequence is TGTGCTAGTGGGGGCACAGGGGGCTATGGCTACACCTTC.

This clone was detected only once. This chain joins TRBV5-1 and TRBJ1-4; TRBD1 matches 9 bases. The CDR3 length is 17 residues. V was pared by 1 base and J by 1 base, with 5 bases of the junction left unmatched. Germline V gene sequence: CDR1 SGHRS, CDR2 YFSETQ. The CDR3 coding sequence is TGCGCCAGCAGCTTGCGAGGGACAGGGAAAACTAATGAAAAACTGTTTTTT. This gives the protein CASSLRGTGKTNEKLFF. Drawing the rest from reference TRBV5-1 and TRBJ1-4, the complete variable domain is KAGVTQTPRYLIKTRGQQVTLSCSPISGHRSVSWYQQTPGQGLQFLFEYFSETQRNKGNFPGRFSGRQFSNSRSEMNVSTLELGDSALYLCASSLRGTGKTNEKLFFGSGTQLSVL.

The rearrangement uses TRBV6-5 and TRBJ1-4; a weak D match, TRBD1 (6 bases). Germline V gives CDR1 MNHEY, CDR2 SVGAGI. The V gene lost 5 bases and the J gene lost 5 bases, with 12 bases spanning the gap. This CDR3 comprises 14 residues. DNA for the CDR3: TGTGCCAGCAGTCCTCGAAGGGGGAATGAAAAACTGTTTTTT. Translating it yields CASSPRRGNEKLFF.

V and J are TRBV2 and TRBJ2-5; 8 positions agree with TRBD2. Germline loops: CDR1 SNHLY, CDR2 FYNNEI. The CDR3 runs 15 residues. After removal of 6 bases from V and 2 bases from J, the junction contained 8 bases not matched to a gene. CDR3 loop: CASRHRRGGQETQYF. CDR3 DNA: TGTGCCAGCAGGCACCGCCGGGGGGGTCAAGAGACCCAGTACTTC.

The chain is built from TRBV6-5 and TRBJ1-2; weak D call: TRBD1 (5 bases). Germline CDR1 MNHEY, CDR2 SVGAGI. CDR3 length: 16 amino acids. V was shortened by 2 bases and J by 3 bases, with 16 bases between the two germline ends. The CDR3, as DNA: TGTGCCAGCAGTTACCGAGGGAGGAAAGGGGACTATGGCTACACCTTC. Translation gives CASSYRGRKGDYGYTF.

V and J are TRBV5-4 and TRBJ2-5, with a tentative D call TRBD2 (6 bases). Trimming left V 4 bases short and J 2 bases short, with 15 bases between. Germline-derived CDR1 and CDR2 are SGHNT and YYREEE (reference sequence). This CDR3 has 15 amino acids. This CDR3 is CASSPQLGGQETQYF. The CDR3 DNA follows: TGTGCCAGCAGCCCCCAACTGGGGGGACAAGAGACCCAGTACTTC. Full variable domain (missing parts from reference TRBV5-4 and TRBJ2-5): ETGVTQSPTHLIKTRGQQVTLRCSSQSGHNTVSWYQQALGQGPQFIFQYYREEENGRGNFPPRFSGLQFPNYSSELNVNALELDDSALYLCASSPQLGGQETQYFGPGTRLLVL.

This chain joins TRBV27 and TRBJ2-3; D remains unclear. The V end lost 2 bases, the J end lost 3 bases, and 12 bases lay between the germline ends. Germline CDR1 is MNHEY and CDR2 is SMNVEV (reference sequence). This CDR3 has 15 residues. For the CDR3, the DNA is TGTGCCAGCAGTTTACGGAGCCAAAGGACAGATACGCAGTATTTT. It is translated as CASSLRSQRTDTQYF.

V usage is TRBV18 and J usage is TRBJ1-1, with 7 nucleotides matching TRBD1. Germline V lookup: CDR1 KGHSH, CDR2 LQKENI. Unmatched junction bases numbered 5, after V lost 3 bases and J lost 1 base. The CDR3 loop spans 15 amino acids. Written as DNA, the CDR3 is TGTGCCAGCTCACCGAACAGGGGAGAGAACACTGAAGCTTTCTTT. Translating it yields CASSPNRGENTEAFF. The full variable domain, its missing parts supplied by reference TRBV18 and TRBJ1-1, is NAGVMQNPRHLVRRRGQEARLRCSPMKGHSHVYWYRQLPEEGLKFMVYLQKENIIDESGMPKERFSAEFPKEGPSILRIQQVVRGDSAAYFCASSPNRGENTEAFFGQGTRLTVV.

This clone was picked up a small number of times. This chain links TRBV15 with TRBJ1-3; D gene ambiguous. From germline, CDR1 is LNHNV and CDR2 YYDKDF (reference sequence). Between the trimmed V and J ends, which lost 7 bases and 9 bases, there was a span of 19 bases. The CDR3 has 14 amino acids. Written as DNA, the CDR3 is TGTGCCACCATCCCCCTCACGTCGGGATCCACCATATATTTT. Its protein product is CATIPLTSGSTIYF. The full variable domain, with the rest looked up from reference TRBV15 and TRBJ1-3, is DAMVIQNPRYQVTQFGKPVTLSCSQTLNHNVMYWYQQKSSQAPKLLFHYYDKDFNNEADTPDNFQSRRPNTSFCFLDIRSPGLGDTAMYLCATIPLTSGSTIYFGEGSWLTVV.

This chain connects TRBV19 to TRBJ2-7; 7 bases are a match to TRBD1. The CDR3 runs 14 residues. Germline values: CDR1 LNHDA, CDR2 SQIVND (reference sequence). After removal of 5 bases from V and 3 bases from J, the junction contained 7 bases not matched to a gene. In DNA form, the CDR3 reads TGTGCCAGTAGTCGTAGACAGGGACACTACGAGCAGTACTTC. This gives the protein CASSRRQGHYEQYF.